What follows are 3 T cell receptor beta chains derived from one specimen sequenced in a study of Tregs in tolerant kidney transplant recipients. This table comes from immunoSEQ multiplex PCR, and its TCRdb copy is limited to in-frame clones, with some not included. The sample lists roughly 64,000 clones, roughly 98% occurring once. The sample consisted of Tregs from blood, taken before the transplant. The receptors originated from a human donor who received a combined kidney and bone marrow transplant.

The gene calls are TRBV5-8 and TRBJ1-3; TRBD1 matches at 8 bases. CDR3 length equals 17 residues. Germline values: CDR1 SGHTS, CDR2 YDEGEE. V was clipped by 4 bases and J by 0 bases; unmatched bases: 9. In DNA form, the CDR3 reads TGTGCCAGCAGCATTTGGACAGGGATTAACTCTGGAAACACCATATATTTT. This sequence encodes CASSIWTGINSGNTIYF.

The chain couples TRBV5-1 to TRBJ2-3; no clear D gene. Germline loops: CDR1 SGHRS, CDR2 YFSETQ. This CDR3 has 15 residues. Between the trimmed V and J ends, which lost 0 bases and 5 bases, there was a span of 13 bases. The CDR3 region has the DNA TGCGCCAGCAGCTTGGTCCCCATACTCGGAGATACGCAGTATTTT. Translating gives CASSLVPILGDTQYF.

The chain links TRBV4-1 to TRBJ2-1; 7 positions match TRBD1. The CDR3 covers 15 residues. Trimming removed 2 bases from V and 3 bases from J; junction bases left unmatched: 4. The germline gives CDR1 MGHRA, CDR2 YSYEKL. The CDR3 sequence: CASSQRQGYYNEQFF. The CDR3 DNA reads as TGCGCCAGCAGCCAACGACAGGGTTACTACAATGAGCAGTTCTTC.